The clone carrying this TCR beta chain was seen only a few times. Its cognate antigen is unknown. The data are from a study of response to subunit inactivated influenza vaccine. V gave up 7 bases and J gave up 4 bases; unmatched junction bases: 8. The germline gives CDR1 SNHLY, CDR2 FYNNEI. The CDR3 consists of 16 residues. TCRdb fed the RT-PCR reads into MiXCR, producing one record per CDR3 protein. The sample includes some 850,000 distinct CDR3 sequences, 15% to 20% of them seen just once. Study conclusions and caveats: Each seasonal flu vaccination may recruit only limited new T cells, authors suggested.

This TCR was recovered from a man aged 45-60 years who received an inactivated influenza vaccine. The specimen comprised PBMCs from blood, sampled roughly 5 days after vaccination. J is TRBJ2-1 and V is TRBV2; 12 nucleotides match TRBD2. CDR3 sequence reads: CASTLAGGNLYNEQFF. In nucleotides, the CDR3 is TGTGCCAGCACACTAGCGGGGGGCAATCTTTACAATGAGCAGTTCTTC.